Below, 10 T cell receptor beta chains from the same sample are listed, as sequenced in a study of blood T cell repertoires in COVID-19 (dated by TCRdb to 2019 to 2021). The library was made by the immunoSEQ multiplex PCR assay. TCRdb limited this immuneACCESS table to in-frame rearrangements with V and J called. A share of clones is missing; checked studies link under half to unresolved V genes, and the rest is unexplained. This sample is represented by approximately 130,000 clones; 75% to 90% of them were singletons. The ten top clones hold approximately 20% of the sample. The sequenced sample was PBMCs or T cells enriched from blood (not recorded which). These receptors were obtained from a man aged 30-40 years who had recovered from COVID-19.

The chain couples TRBV21-1 to TRBJ2-7; the listed D gene, TRBD2, was not tested against the DNA. TRBV21-1 is termed a pseudogene. CDR3 size: 16 residues. The CDR3 is CARWTSGVHLTYEQYV. The CDR3 nucleotides read TGTGCCAGATGGACTAGCGGGGTCCACTTAACCTACGAGCAGTACGTC.

This clone was seen more than once but under ten times. The sample has other DNA sequences that encode this CDR3 too. V and J are TRBV27 and TRBJ2-3; 9 bases align to TRBD2. CDR3 length: 14 amino acids. V lost 6 bases and J lost 2; bases outside the gene matches: 3. The germline V gene encodes CDR1 MNHEY and CDR2 SMNVEV (reference sequence). The CDR3 DNA sequence: TGTGCCAGCAGGTTAGCGGGGGACACAGATACGCAGTATTTT. It specifies CASRLAGDTDTQYF.

This clone was observed at least ten times. The CDR3 sequence: CATSRDSRQGDGYTF. The CDR3 coding sequence is TGTGCCACCAGCAGAGATTCCCGGCAGGGGGACGGCTACACCTTC. The rearrangement joins TRBV15 to TRBJ1-2; 7 positions agree with TRBD1. After removal of 0 bases from V and 8 bases from J, the junction contained 9 bases not matched to a gene. CDR1 and CDR2 (germline): LNHNV, YYDKDF (reference sequence). The CDR3 totals 15 residues.

CDR3 sequence: CASSLWGQLYEQYV. In DNA form, the CDR3 reads TGTGCCAGCAGCTTGTGGGGACAGCTTTACGAGCAGTACGTC. The genes are TRBV5-4 and TRBJ2-7; 7 nucleotides align to TRBD1. The CDR3 has 14 amino acids. V gave up 1 base and J gave up 4 bases; unmatched junction bases: 5. In germline, CDR1 is SGHNT, CDR2 YYREEE (reference sequence).

The chain links TRBV6-5 to TRBJ2-1; the D gene is possibly TRBD2 (5 bases). The length of the CDR3 is 14 residues. The V end lost 0 bases, the J end lost 4 bases, and 7 bases lay between the germline ends. Germline V gene lookup returns CDR1 MNHEY and CDR2 SVGAGI. CDR3 DNA sequence: TGTGCCAGCAGTTACTCGAGGGTTTACAATGAGCAGTTCTTC. Protein product: CASSYSRVYNEQFF.

J is TRBJ1-2 and V is TRBV7-9; 7 positions agree with TRBD1. This CDR3 has 16 residues. Germline CDR1 reads SEHNR; CDR2 reads FQNEAQ (reference sequence). Trimming removed 3 bases from V and 0 bases from J; junction bases left unmatched: 7. CDR3 protein: CASSFLTGATNYGYTF. In nucleotides, the CDR3 is TGTGCCAGCAGCTTCCTTACAGGGGCGACTAACTATGGCTACACCTTC.

V gene TRBV12-5 combines with J gene TRBJ1-6; D perhaps matches TRBD1 (5 bases). The CDR3 is made up of 15 amino acids. V dropped 4 bases and J dropped 2 bases, with 9 bases sitting between them. Germline CDR1 is LGHNT and CDR2 is FRNRAP. The CDR3 reads CASGWGGTYNSPLHF. CDR3 DNA: TGTGCTAGTGGTTGGGGGGGGACCTATAATTCACCCCTCCACTTT.

V gene TRBV28 combines with J gene TRBJ2-2; D gene uncertain. V was cut by 5 bases and J by 7 bases, with 17 bases left in between. There are 15 residues in the CDR3. CDR1 and CDR2 from the germline V gene are MDHEN and SYDVKM. This CDR3 is CASSPSTRFGGELFF. In nucleotides, the CDR3 is TGTGCCAGCAGTCCATCGACTCGGTTCGGCGGGGAGCTGTTTTTT.

This chain uses TRBV5-6 with TRBJ2-7; a weak D match, TRBD2 (6 bases). V gave up 5 bases and J gave up 2 bases, with 14 bases separating them. CDR1 and CDR2 from the germline V gene are SGHDT and YYEEEE. This CDR3 has 14 amino acids. The DNA of the CDR3 is TGTGCCAGCAGGCCATTAGCGGTGGCCTACGAGCAGTACTTC. Its translation is CASRPLAVAYEQYF. Together with reference TRBV5-6 and TRBJ2-7, the CDR3 gives the full variable domain: DAGVTQSPTHLIKTRGQQVTLRCSPKSGHDTVSWYQQALGQGPQFIFQYYEEEERQRGNFPDRFSGHQFPNYSSELNVNALLLGDSALYLCASRPLAVAYEQYFGPGTRLTVT.

V and J are TRBV7-9 and TRBJ2-7; no clear D gene. V lost 4 bases, J lost 5 bases, and 6 bases lay in between. CDR1 SEHNR and CDR2 FQNEAQ come from the germline V gene (reference sequence). The CDR3 is 11 residues long. The CDR3 is CASSSGDEQYF. The CDR3 DNA sequence: TGTGCCAGCAGCTCTGGAGACGAGCAGTACTTC.